This record concerns one T cell receptor beta chain sequence. Sequenced by immunoSEQ multiplex PCR; TCRdb stores in-frame clones only, minus some. The sample includes about 35,000 clones, 92% of them seen just once. The data are from a study of OX40 agonist ivuxolimab in advanced cancers. The CDR3 length is 16 residues. With V trimmed by 9 bases and J by 0 bases, 6 bases remained unmatched. Germline V gene sequence: CDR1 LNHDA, CDR2 SQIVND (reference sequence). The sequenced sample was CD4+ or CD8+ T cells sorted from blood, obtained in a trial of the OX40 agonist ivuxolimab. The chain couples TRBV19 to TRBJ2-6, with 9 bases fitting TRBD1. This sequence was found in an adult with an advanced solid tumor such as melanoma, head and neck, liver or kidney cancer. This chain's CDR3 is CASRQGGLSGANVLTF. In DNA form, the CDR3 reads TGTGCCAGCCGACAGGGGGGCCTCTCTGGGGCCAACGTCCTGACTTTC.